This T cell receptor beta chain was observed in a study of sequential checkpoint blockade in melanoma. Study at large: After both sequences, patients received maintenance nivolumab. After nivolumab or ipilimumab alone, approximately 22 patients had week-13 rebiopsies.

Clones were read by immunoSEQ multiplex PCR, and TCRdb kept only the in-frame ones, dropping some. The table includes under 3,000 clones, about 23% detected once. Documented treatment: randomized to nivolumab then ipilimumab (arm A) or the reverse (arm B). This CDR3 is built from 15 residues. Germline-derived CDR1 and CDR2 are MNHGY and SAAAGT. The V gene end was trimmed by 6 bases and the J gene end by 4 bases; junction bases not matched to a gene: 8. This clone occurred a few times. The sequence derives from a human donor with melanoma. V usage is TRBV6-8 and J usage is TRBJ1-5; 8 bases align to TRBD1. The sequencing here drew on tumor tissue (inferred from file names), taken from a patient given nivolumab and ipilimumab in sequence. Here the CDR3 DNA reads TGTGCCAGCAGATCGGACAGGGTTACTAATCAGCCCCAGCATTTT. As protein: CASRSDRVTNQPQHF.